The clone carrying this TCR beta chain has at least ten counts. Its antigen is still unknown. TCRdb passed the 5' RACE reads through MiXCR, listing each CDR3 protein once. The sample lists a few hundred thousand distinct CDR3 sequences; around 6.5% were seen once. In germline, CDR1 is SGHTA, CDR2 FQGNSA. The trim removed 5 bases at V and 6 bases at J, leaving 9 bases unmatched. This CDR3 has 16 amino acids. This entry is derived from a study of identical twins. Study-level findings and limits: Out-of-frame alpha sequences common to twins exhibited an excess of low generation probability.

These same records also appear under a second study, on T cells expressing NK-cell markers. As that study records: Sorting was limited to alpha-beta TCR-expressing T cells with an anti-gamma-delta TCR antibody in several experiments.

The sample comprised CD8+ T cells sorted from blood. The chain recombines TRBV7-2 with TRBJ2-1, with TRBD2 matching 11 bases. The receptor comes from a young woman in good health. The chain's CDR3 is CASSLKLAGVFNEQFF. The CDR3 nucleotides read TGTGCCAGCAGCCTCAAACTAGCGGGGGTCTTCAATGAGCAGTTCTTC.